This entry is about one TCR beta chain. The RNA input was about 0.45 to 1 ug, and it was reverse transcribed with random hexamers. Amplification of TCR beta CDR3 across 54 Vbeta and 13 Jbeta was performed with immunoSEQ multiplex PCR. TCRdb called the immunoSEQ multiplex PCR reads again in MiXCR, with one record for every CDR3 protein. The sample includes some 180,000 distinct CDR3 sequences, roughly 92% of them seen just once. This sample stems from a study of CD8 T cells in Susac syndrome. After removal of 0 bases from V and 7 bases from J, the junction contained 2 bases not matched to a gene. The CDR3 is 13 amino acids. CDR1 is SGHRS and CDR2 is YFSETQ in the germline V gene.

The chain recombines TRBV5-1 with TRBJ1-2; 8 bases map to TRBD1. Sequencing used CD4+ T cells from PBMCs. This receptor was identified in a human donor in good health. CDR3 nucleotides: TGCGCCAGCAGCTTGGAAGACAGGGGTGGCTACACCTTC. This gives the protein CASSLEDRGGYTF.